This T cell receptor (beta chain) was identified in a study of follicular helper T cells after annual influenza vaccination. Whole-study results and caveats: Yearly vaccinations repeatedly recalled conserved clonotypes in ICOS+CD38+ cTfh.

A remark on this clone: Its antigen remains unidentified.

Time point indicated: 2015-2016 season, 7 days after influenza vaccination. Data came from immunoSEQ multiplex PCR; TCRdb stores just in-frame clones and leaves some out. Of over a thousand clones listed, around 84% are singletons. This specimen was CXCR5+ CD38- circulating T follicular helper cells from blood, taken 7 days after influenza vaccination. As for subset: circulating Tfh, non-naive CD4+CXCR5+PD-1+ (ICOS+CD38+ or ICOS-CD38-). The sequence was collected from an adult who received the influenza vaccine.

The CDR3 coding sequence is TGTGCCACCAGCAGAGTGACAGCTAATTCACCCCTCCACTTT. Translated, it gives CATSRVTANSPLHF. This chain links TRBV15 with TRBJ1-6; D is possibly TRBD1 (5 bases). Germline V CDR1 and CDR2: LNHNV, YYDKDF (reference sequence). The ends were cut back, 1 base at V and 6 bases at J, with 7 bases in the middle. The CDR3 spans 14 residues.